The 25 T cell receptor beta chains below come from one sample, sequenced in a study of technical replicates of blood from a handful of donors. This table comes from immunoSEQ multiplex PCR, and its TCRdb copy is limited to in-frame clones, with some not included. This repertoire shows some 96,000 clones, approximately 94% found once; its top ten account for approximately 0.22%. Sequencing input: T cells isolated from PBMCs. Receptor source: a human donor in good health.

The chain employs TRBV2 and TRBJ1-1; D unclear. The V end lost 6 bases, the J end lost 1 base, and 15 bases lay between the germline ends. Looked up from germline, CDR1 is SNHLY and CDR2 is FYNNEI. The length of the CDR3 is 15 residues. CDR3 region: CASRPASAGNTEAFF. Here the CDR3 DNA reads TGTGCCAGCAGGCCGGCTTCTGCGGGGAACACTGAAGCTTTCTTT.

This rearrangement joins TRBV15 to TRBJ1-4; D perhaps matches TRBD1 (5 bases). Per germline, CDR1 LNHNV and CDR2 YYDKDF (reference sequence). The CDR3 totals 16 residues. Between the trimmed V and J ends, which lost 0 bases and 8 bases, there was a span of 16 bases. The CDR3 DNA is TGTGCCACCAGCAGAGATCGTGGGACTTCGGCCGAAAAACTGTTTTTT. Amino acid sequence: CATSRDRGTSAEKLFF.

J is TRBJ2-2 and V is TRBV5-1; TRBD2 agrees at 10 bases. The V and J ends lost 0 bases and 7 bases, in that order; junction bases with no gene match: 6. CDR3 length: 16 residues. Per the germline V gene, CDR1 is SGHRS and CDR2 is YFSETQ. The CDR3 sequence: CASSLALAGEVGELFF. As DNA, the CDR3 is TGCGCCAGCAGCTTGGCCCTAGCGGGAGAGGTCGGGGAGCTGTTTTTT.

The chain recombines TRBV2 with TRBJ2-5; D is possibly TRBD1 (5 bases). The V gene's germline CDR1 is SNHLY and CDR2 FYNNEI. The CDR3 contains 13 residues. Trimming cost V 6 bases and J 1 base, with 9 bases left between them. CDR3 in amino acids: CASRTTGQETQYF. The CDR3 bases are TGTGCCAGCAGAACCACAGGCCAAGAGACCCAGTACTTC.

This chain's CDR3 is CASSLWGLAGAVDTQYF. The DNA of the CDR3 is TGCGCCAGCAGCCTCTGGGGGCTAGCGGGAGCGGTAGATACGCAGTATTTT. J is TRBJ2-3 and V is TRBV5-1; 10 bases fit TRBD2. CDR1 and CDR2 (germline): SGHRS, YFSETQ. The CDR3 spans 17 residues. V lost 4 bases and J lost 5; bases outside the gene matches: 13.

The rearrangement uses TRBV7-2 and TRBJ2-3, with 8 nucleotides matching TRBD2. Trimming cost V 4 bases and J 0 bases; bases outside gene matches: 6. CDR3 size: 16 residues. CDR1 SGHTA and CDR2 FQGNSA come from the germline V gene. CDR3 nucleotides: TGTGCCAGCAGCTCGCGGGGGGCTCTAAGCACAGATACGCAGTATTTT. Its protein is CASSSRGALSTDTQYF.

The CDR3 loop reads CAISESIGTSGGDEQFF. CDR3 bases: TGTGCCATCAGTGAGTCGATTGGGACTAGCGGGGGTGATGAGCAGTTCTTC. This chain links TRBV10-3 with TRBJ2-1, with TRBD2 identical over 14 bases. The CDR3 runs to 17 residues. Germline V gene sequence: CDR1 ENHRY, CDR2 SYGVKD. Unmatched junction bases numbered 6, after V lost 0 bases and J lost 8 bases.

V gene TRBV7-9 combines with J gene TRBJ2-7; 8 bases are shared with TRBD2. J gave up 2 bases and V 5 bases, and 8 bases lay outside the gene matches. The CDR3 length is 15 residues. Germline-derived CDR1 and CDR2 are SEHNR and FQNEAQ (reference sequence). This CDR3 is CASSPMIAGTYEQYF. The CDR3 nucleotides read TGTGCCAGCAGCCCAATGATAGCGGGAACCTACGAGCAGTACTTC.

This CDR3 reads CASSSLGHQGVDEQFF. CDR3 bases: TGTGCCAGCAGTTCCCTGGGACACCAGGGGGTGGATGAGCAGTTCTTC. The chain combines TRBV27 with TRBJ2-1, with 7 bases lining up with TRBD1. The CDR3 length is 16 residues. Germline V gives CDR1 MNHEY, CDR2 SMNVEV (reference sequence). V lost 4 bases to trimming and J lost 8 bases; unmatched junction nucleotides: 14.

This chain connects TRBV28 to TRBJ1-5; no clear D gene. Germline CDR1 is MDHEN and CDR2 is SYDVKM. Trimming took off 5 bases at V and 6 bases at J, with 11 bases between the two ends. The CDR3 contains 13 residues. In DNA form, the CDR3 reads TGTGCCAGCAGTAGCCAACCGGGTCAGCCCCAGCATTTT. It codes for CASSSQPGQPQHF.

The chain has TRBV7-2 and TRBJ2-7; the D is unclear. Per the germline V gene, CDR1 is SGHTA and CDR2 is FQGNSA. V lost 5 bases and J lost 0, with 11 bases in between. The CDR3 sequence is 14 residues long. CDR3 nucleotide sequence: TGTGCCAGCAGCGCCAAAATCGGCTCCTACGAGCAGTACTTC. Protein product: CASSAKIGSYEQYF.

This sequence joins TRBV6-1 and TRBJ2-7; TRBD1 matches 10 bases. The V gene end was trimmed by 6 bases and the J gene end by 3 bases; junction bases not matched to a gene: 5. Germline CDR1 is MNHNS and CDR2 is SASEGT. The CDR3 sequence is 14 residues long. The DNA of the CDR3 is TGTGCCAGCAGGCTGACAGGGGGCAGCTACGAGCAGTACTTC. Translation gives CASRLTGGSYEQYF.

The chain combines TRBV19 with TRBJ2-3, with D possibly matching TRBD1 (6 bases). Germline CDR1 and CDR2: LNHDA and SQIVND (reference sequence). The length of the CDR3 is 14 residues. The V end lost 3 bases, the J end lost 4 bases, and 11 bases lay between the germline ends. The CDR3, as DNA: TGTGCCAGTAGTATGACCAGGGGTGCAGATACGCAGTATTTT. Residues: CASSMTRGADTQYF.

V gene TRBV21-1 combines with J gene TRBJ1-1. TRBV21-1 is assigned pseudogene status. This CDR3 is 13 amino acids long. The DNA of the CDR3 is TGTGCCAGCAGCAAAGGAGAGGAAACTGAAGCTTTCTTT. Protein sequence: CASSKGEETEAFF.

This chain connects TRBV19 to TRBJ2-7; 11 bases agree with TRBD2. J was trimmed by 6 bases and V by 3 bases; bases with no gene match: 16. The CDR3 is 18 amino acids. The germline CDR1 and CDR2 sequences are LNHDA and SQIVND (reference sequence). The DNA of the CDR3 is TGTGCCAGTAGTATTTCACCCTCACTAGCGGGAGCGGTCTCCGAGCAGTACTTC. It is translated as CASSISPSLAGAVSEQYF.

The chain is built from TRBV7-2 and TRBJ2-3; D gene unclear. Germline V gene data show CDR1 as SGHTA and CDR2 as FQGNSA. The CDR3 is 18 residues long. Trimming shortened V by 5 bases and J by 6 bases, and 27 bases separated the two germline ends. The CDR3 sequence is CASSPNPPAGVGADTQYF. In nucleotides, the CDR3 is TGTGCCAGCAGCCCCAATCCCCCGGCTGGAGTAGGTGCGGATACGCAGTATTTT.

The chain has TRBV9 and TRBJ1-1; TRBD1 is a possible D gene (5 bases). The CDR3 runs to 14 residues. V lost 3 bases and J 0 bases, leaving 9 bases between the germline ends. Per the germline V gene, CDR1 is SGDLS and CDR2 is YYNGEE. CDR3 DNA: TGTGCCAGCAGCGAACAGGCCTTGAACACTGAAGCTTTCTTT. This sequence encodes CASSEQALNTEAFF.

The chain uses TRBV7-2 and TRBJ2-2, with D possibly matching TRBD1 (5 bases). The CDR3 extends over 18 amino acids. The germline V and J ends were trimmed by 4 bases and 5 bases, with 23 bases remaining between them. The germline V gene has CDR1 SGHTA and CDR2 FQGNSA. CDR3: CASSSHGASYRTTGELFF. CDR3 bases: TGTGCCAGCAGCTCCCATGGGGCTAGTTATCGAACTACCGGGGAGCTGTTTTTT.

The chain uses TRBV9 and TRBJ2-5; 8 nucleotides align to TRBD2. The CDR3 extends over 15 amino acids. Trimming took 4 bases from V and 5 from J; bases not matched to a gene: 10. Looked up from germline, CDR1 is SGDLS and CDR2 is YYNGEE. CDR3 loop: CASSSAIAGKETQYF. In nucleotides, the CDR3 is TGTGCCAGCAGCTCCGCTATAGCGGGAAAGGAGACCCAGTACTTC. The full variable domain, its missing parts supplied by reference TRBV9 and TRBJ2-5, is DSGVTQTPKHLITATGQRVTLRCSPRSGDLSVYWYQQSLDQGLQFLIQYYNGEERAKGNILERFSAQQFPDLHSELNLSSLELGDSALYFCASSSAIAGKETQYFGPGTRLLVL.

The chain is built from TRBV5-1 and TRBJ1-2; 9 nucleotides line up with TRBD1. CDR3 length equals 14 residues. Germline V gene data show CDR1 as SGHRS and CDR2 as YFSETQ. With V trimmed by 4 bases and J by 6 bases, 7 bases remained unmatched. This chain's CDR3 is CASSVGQGLDGYTF. CDR3 nucleotide sequence: TGCGCCAGCAGCGTGGGACAGGGACTGGATGGCTACACCTTC.

The chain has TRBV7-2 and TRBJ1-5; D perhaps matches TRBD1 (5 bases). CDR1 is SGHTA, CDR2 FQGNSA, per germline. The CDR3 loop spans 16 amino acids. Trimming shortened V by 7 bases and J by 4 bases, and 20 bases separated the two germline ends. CDR3 in DNA: TGTGCCAGCACCATTCTCGGGGGGGGGTGGAATCAGCCCCAGCATTTT. Its translation: CASTILGGGWNQPQHF.

This chain connects TRBV2 to TRBJ2-5, with a weak D call TRBD2 (6 bases). V lost 0 bases, J lost 4 bases, and 15 bases lay in between. CDR3 length equals 16 residues. Germline-derived CDR1 and CDR2 are SNHLY and FYNNEI. The CDR3 coding sequence is TGTGCCAGCAGTGAAGCGCGGGGCTTAGTCGGAGAGACCCAGTACTTC. Residues: CASSEARGLVGETQYF. Combining the CDR3 with reference TRBV2 and TRBJ2-5 gives the whole variable domain EPEVTQTPSHQVTQMGQEVILRCVPISNHLYFYWYRQILGQKVEFLVSFYNNEISEKSEIFDDQFSVERPDGSNFTLKIRSTKLEDSAMYFCASSEARGLVGETQYFGPGTRLLVL.

The rearrangement joins TRBV28 to TRBJ2-7; 7 bases are a match to TRBD1. The length of the CDR3 is 12 residues. CDR1 is MDHEN and CDR2 is SYDVKM in the germline V gene. The J segment lost 3 bases and the V segment lost 8 bases, leaving 4 bases of the junction unmatched. The CDR3 sequence is CASDRQGYEQYF. The CDR3 nucleotides read TGTGCCAGCGACCGACAGGGCTACGAGCAGTACTTC.

This clone was seen only once. CDR3 DNA sequence: TGTGCCAGCAGCGCGACAGGGGGGAATCAGCCCCAGCATTTT. It specifies CASSATGGNQPQHF. This chain uses TRBV9 with TRBJ1-5; 9 bases map to TRBD1. The CDR3 runs 14 residues. Germline V CDR1 and CDR2: SGDLS, YYNGEE. V was pared by 3 bases and J by 4 bases, with 2 bases of the junction left unmatched.

The chain carries TRBV19 and TRBJ1-5; 7 bases are a match to TRBD1. V gave up 4 bases and J gave up 4 bases; unmatched junction bases: 4. In germline, CDR1 is LNHDA, CDR2 SQIVND (reference sequence). CDR3 length: 14 amino acids. CDR3 protein: CASSTTGDNQPQHF. The CDR3 DNA reads TGTGCCAGTAGTACCACAGGGGATAATCAGCCCCAGCATTTT.